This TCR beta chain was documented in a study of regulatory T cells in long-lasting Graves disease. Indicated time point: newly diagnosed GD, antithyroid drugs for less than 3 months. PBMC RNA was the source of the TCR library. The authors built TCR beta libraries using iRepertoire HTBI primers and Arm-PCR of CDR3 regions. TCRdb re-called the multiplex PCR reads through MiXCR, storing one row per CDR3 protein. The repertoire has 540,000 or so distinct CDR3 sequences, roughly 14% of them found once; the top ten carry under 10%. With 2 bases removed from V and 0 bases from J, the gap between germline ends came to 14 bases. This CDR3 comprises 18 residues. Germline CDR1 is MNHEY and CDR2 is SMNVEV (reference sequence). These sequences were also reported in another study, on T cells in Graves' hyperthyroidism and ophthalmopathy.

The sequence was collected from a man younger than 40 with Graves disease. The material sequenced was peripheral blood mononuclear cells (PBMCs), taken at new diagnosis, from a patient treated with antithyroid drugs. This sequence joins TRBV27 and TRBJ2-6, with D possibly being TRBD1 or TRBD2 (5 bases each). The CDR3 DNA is TGTGCCAGCAGTTTACGAGGGACGTTTAGCTCTGGGGCCAACGTCCTGACTTTC. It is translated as CASSLRGTFSSGANVLTF.